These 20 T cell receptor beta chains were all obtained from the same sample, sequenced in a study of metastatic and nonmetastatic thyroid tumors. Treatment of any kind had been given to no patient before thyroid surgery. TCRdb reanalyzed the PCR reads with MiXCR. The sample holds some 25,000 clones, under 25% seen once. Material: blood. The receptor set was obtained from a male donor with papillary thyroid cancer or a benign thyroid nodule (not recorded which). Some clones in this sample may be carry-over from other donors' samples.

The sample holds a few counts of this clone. Here the CDR3 DNA reads TGCGCCAGCATCAGTGACAGGGTGGGGGACTATGGCTACACCTTC. This codes for CASISDRVGDYGYTF. The genes are TRBV5-1 and TRBJ1-2; 7 nucleotides line up with TRBD1. The trim removed 6 bases at V and 3 bases at J, leaving 11 bases unmatched. Germline loops: CDR1 SGHRS, CDR2 YFSETQ. This CDR3 spans 15 amino acids.

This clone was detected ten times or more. This CDR3 is CASSLAGISPFTDTQYF. DNA of the CDR3: TGTGCCAGCAGCTTGGCGGGAATTTCACCCTTCACAGATACGCAGTATTTT. This chain links TRBV5-4 with TRBJ2-3; a weak D match, TRBD2 (5 bases). Trimming took off 0 bases at V and 2 bases at J, with 16 bases between the two ends. Germline V lookup: CDR1 SGHNT, CDR2 YYREEE (reference sequence). CDR3 size: 17 residues.

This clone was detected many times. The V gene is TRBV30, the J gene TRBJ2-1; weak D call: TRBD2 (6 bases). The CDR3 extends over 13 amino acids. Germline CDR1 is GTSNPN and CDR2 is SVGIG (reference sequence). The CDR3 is CAGRETSYNEQFF. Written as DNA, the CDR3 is TGTGCTGGCCGGGAGACATCCTACAATGAGCAGTTCTTC.

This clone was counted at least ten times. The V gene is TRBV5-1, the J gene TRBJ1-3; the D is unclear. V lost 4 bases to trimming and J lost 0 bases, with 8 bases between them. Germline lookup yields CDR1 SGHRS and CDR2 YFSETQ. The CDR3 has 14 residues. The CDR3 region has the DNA TGCGCCAGCAGCCAGGTCGGCTCTGGAAACACCATATATTTT. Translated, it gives CASSQVGSGNTIYF.

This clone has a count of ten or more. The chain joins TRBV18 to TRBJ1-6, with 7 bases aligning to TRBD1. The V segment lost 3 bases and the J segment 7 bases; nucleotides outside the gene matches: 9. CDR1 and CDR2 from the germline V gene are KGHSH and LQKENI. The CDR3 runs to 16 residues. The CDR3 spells CASSPSAGTANSPLHF. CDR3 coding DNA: TGTGCCAGCTCACCTTCCGCCGGGACAGCGAATTCACCCCTCCACTTT. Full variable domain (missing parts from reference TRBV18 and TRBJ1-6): NAGVMQNPRHLVRRRGQEARLRCSPMKGHSHVYWYRQLPEEGLKFMVYLQKENIIDESGMPKERFSAEFPKEGPSILRIQQVVRGDSAAYFCASSPSAGTANSPLHFGNGTRLTVT.

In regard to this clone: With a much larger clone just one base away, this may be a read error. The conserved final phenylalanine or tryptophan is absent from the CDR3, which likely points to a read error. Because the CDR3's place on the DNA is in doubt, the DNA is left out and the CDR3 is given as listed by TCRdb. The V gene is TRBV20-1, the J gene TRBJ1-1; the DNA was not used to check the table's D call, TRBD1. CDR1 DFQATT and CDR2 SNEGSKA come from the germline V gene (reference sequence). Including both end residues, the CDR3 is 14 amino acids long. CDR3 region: CSATRDRESAESFS.

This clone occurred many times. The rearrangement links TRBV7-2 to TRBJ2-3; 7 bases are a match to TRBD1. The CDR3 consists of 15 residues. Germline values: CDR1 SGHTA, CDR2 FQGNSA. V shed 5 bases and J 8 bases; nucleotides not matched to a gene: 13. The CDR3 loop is CASSLDNRHRGTQYF. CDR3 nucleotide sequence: TGTGCCAGCAGCCTTGACAACCGCCACAGGGGTACGCAGTATTTT.

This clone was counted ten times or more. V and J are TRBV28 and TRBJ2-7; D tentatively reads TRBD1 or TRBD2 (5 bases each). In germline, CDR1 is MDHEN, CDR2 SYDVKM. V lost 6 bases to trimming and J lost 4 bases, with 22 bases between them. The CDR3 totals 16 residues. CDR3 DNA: TGTGCCAGCAGGACTTTCCGGGACCTAAAGGGATACGAGCAGTACTTC. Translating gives CASRTFRDLKGYEQYF.

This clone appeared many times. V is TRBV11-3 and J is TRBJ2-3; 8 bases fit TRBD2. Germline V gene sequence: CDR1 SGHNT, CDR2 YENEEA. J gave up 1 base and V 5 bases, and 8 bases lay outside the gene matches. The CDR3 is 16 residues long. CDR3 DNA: TGTGCCAGCAGCCCCGGAGGAGCGGGGGGCACAGATACGCAGTATTTT. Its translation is CASSPGGAGGTDTQYF.

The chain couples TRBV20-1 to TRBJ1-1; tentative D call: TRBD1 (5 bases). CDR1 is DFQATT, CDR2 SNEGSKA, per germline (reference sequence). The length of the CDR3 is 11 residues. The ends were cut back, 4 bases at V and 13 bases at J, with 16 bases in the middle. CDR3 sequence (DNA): TGCAGTGCTACAGGGTACACTGATGGTTTCTTT. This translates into CSATGYTDGFF.

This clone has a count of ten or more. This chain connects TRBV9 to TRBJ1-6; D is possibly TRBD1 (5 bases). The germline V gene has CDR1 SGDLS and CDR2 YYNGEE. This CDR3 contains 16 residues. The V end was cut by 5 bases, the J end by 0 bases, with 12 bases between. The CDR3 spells CASSAGSASYNSPLHF. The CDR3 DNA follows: TGTGCCAGCAGTGCAGGGTCCGCCTCCTATAATTCACCCCTCCACTTT. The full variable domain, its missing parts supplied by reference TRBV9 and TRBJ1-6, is DSGVTQTPKHLITATGQRVTLRCSPRSGDLSVYWYQQSLDQGLQFLIQYYNGEERAKGNILERFSAQQFPDLHSELNLSSLELGDSALYFCASSAGSASYNSPLHFGNGTRLTVT.

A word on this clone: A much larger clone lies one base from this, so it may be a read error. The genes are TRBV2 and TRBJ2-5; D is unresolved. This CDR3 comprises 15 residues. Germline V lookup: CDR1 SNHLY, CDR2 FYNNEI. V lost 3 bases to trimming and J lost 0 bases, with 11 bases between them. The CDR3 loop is CASSDLPVYQETQYF. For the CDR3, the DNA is TGTGCCAGCAGTGATTTGCCAGTGTACCAAGAGACCCAGTACTTC.

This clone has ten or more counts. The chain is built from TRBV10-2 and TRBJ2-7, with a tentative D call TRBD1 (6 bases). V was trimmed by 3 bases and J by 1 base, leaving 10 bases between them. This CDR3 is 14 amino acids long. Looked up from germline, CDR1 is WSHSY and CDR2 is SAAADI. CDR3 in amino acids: CASSDSRGSYEQYF. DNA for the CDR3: TGCGCCAGCAGTGACTCCAGGGGATCCTACGAGCAGTACTTC.

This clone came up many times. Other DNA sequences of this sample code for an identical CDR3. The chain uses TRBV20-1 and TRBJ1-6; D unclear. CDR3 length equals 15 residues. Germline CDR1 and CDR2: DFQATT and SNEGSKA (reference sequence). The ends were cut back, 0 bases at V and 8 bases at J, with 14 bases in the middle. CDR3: CSARDGLSVYSPLHF. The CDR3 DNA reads TGCAGTGCTAGAGATGGACTGTCAGTTTATTCACCCCTCCACTTT.

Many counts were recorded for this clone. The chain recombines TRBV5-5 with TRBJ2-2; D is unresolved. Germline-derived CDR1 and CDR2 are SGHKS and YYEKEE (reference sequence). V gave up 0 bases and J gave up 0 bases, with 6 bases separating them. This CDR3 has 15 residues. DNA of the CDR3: TGTGCCAGCAGCTTGGAGGGCTCGAACACCGGGGAGCTGTTTTTT. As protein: CASSLEGSNTGELFF.

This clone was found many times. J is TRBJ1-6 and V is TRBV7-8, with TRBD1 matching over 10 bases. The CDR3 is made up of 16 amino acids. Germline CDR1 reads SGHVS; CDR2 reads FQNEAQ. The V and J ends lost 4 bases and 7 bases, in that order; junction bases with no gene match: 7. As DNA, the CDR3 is TGTGCCAGCAGCTCCGGGACAGGGGCGAACAATTCACCCCTCCACTTT. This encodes CASSSGTGANNSPLHF.

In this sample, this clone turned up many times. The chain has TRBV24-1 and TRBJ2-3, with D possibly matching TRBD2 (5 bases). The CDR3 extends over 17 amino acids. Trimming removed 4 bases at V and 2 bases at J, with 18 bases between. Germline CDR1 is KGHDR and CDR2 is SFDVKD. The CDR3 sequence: CATSDQRAGGPTDTQYF. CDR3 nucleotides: TGTGCCACCAGTGACCAGAGGGCGGGCGGACCCACAGATACGCAGTATTTT.

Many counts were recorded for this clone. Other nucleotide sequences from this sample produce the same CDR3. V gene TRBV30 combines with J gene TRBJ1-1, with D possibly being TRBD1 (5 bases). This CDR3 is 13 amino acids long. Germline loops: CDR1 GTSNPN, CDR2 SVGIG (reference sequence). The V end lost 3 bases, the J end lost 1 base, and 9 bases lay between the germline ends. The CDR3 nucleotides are TGTGCCTGGAGCGTGACAGCGAACACTGAAGCTTTCTTT. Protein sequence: CAWSVTANTEAFF.

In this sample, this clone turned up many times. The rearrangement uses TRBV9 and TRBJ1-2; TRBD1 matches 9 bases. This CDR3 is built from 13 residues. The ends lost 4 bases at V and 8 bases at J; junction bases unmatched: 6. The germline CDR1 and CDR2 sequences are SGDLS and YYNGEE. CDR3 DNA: TGTGCCAGCAGCCCCGGACAGGGGTACGGCTACACCTTC. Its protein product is CASSPGQGYGYTF.

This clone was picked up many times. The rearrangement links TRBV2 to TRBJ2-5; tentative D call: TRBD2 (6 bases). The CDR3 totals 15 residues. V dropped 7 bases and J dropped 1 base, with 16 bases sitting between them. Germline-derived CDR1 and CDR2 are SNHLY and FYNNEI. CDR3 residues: CASTEVRGLQETQYF. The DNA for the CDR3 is TGTGCCAGCACTGAGGTGAGGGGACTCCAAGAGACCCAGTACTTC. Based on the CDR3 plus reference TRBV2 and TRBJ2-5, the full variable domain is EPEVTQTPSHQVTQMGQEVILRCVPISNHLYFYWYRQILGQKVEFLVSFYNNEISEKSEIFDDQFSVERPDGSNFTLKIRSTKLEDSAMYFCASTEVRGLQETQYFGPGTRLLVL.